Sequencing of this T cell receptor (beta chain) was carried out in a study of T cell repertoires in cytomegalovirus infection. Study in general: Through public TCR beta signatures, both CMV infection and matching HLA type were indicated.

The CDR3 covers 13 residues. Trimming cost V 7 bases and J 7 bases, with 14 bases left between them. The V gene's germline CDR1 is PRHDT and CDR2 FYEKMQ (reference sequence). TCRdb analysed the reads with MiXCR anew, one entry per CDR3 protein. The sample lists 250,000 or so distinct CDR3 sequences; 15% to 20% were seen once. V and J are TRBV13 and TRBJ2-1; a weak D match, TRBD1 (6 bases). Specimen: CD8+ T cells from PBMCs. The source of this sequence is a human donor in good health (CMV status not recorded). Some clones in this sample may be carry-over from other donors' samples. In DNA, the CDR3 is TGTGCCAGCACCTGGGGCAGGGGAAATGAGCAGTTCTTC. Translated: CASTWGRGNEQFF.